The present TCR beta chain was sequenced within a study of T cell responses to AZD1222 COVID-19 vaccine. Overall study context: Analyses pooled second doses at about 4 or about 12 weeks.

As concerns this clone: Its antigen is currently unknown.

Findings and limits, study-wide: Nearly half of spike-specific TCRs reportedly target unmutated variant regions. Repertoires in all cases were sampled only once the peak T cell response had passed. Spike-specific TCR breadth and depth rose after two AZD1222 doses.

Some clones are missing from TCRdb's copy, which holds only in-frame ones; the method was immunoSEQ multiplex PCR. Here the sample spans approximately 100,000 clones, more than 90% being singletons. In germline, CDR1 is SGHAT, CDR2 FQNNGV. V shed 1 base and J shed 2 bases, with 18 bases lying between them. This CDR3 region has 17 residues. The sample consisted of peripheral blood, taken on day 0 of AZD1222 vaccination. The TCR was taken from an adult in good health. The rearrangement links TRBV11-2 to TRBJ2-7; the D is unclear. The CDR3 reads CASSLVGTAGSPYEQYF. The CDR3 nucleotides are TGTGCCAGCAGCTTAGTAGGCACGGCAGGCAGCCCCTACGAGCAGTACTTC.